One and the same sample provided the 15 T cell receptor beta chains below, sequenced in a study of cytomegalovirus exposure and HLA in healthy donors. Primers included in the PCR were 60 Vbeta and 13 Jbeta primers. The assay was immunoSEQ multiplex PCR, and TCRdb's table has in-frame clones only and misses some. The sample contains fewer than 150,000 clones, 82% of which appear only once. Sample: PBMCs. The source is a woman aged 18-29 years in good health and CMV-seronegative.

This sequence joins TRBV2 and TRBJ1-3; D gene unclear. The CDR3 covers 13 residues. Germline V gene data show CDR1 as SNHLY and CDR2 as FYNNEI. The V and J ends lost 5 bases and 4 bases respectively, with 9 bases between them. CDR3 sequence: CASSREGGNTIYF. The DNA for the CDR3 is TGTGCCAGCAGTAGGGAGGGAGGAAACACCATATATTTT.

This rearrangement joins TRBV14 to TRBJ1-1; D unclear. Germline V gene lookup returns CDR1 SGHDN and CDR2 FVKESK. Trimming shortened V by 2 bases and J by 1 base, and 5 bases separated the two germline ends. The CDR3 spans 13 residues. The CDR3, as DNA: TGTGCCAGCAGCCAATCTAGGAACACTGAAGCTTTCTTT. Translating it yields CASSQSRNTEAFF.

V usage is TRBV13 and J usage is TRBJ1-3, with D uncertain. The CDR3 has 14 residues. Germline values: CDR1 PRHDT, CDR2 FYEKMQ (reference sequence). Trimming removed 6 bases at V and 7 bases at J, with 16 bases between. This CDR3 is CASRSEPAANTIYF. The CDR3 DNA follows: TGTGCCAGCAGGTCAGAGCCGGCGGCCAACACCATATATTTT.

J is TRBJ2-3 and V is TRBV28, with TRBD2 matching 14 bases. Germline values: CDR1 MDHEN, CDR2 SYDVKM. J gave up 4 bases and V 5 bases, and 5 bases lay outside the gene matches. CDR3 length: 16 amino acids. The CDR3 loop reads CASSAPGLAGADTQYF. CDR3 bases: TGTGCCAGCAGTGCCCCGGGACTAGCGGGAGCAGATACGCAGTATTTT.

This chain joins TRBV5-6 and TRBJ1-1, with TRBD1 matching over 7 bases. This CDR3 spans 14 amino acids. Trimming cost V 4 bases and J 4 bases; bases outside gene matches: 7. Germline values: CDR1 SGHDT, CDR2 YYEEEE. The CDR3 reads CASSRDRAGTEAFF. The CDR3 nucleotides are TGTGCCAGCAGCCGTGACAGGGCGGGCACTGAAGCTTTCTTT. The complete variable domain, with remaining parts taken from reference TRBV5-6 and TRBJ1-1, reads DAGVTQSPTHLIKTRGQQVTLRCSPKSGHDTVSWYQQALGQGPQFIFQYYEEEERQRGNFPDRFSGHQFPNYSSELNVNALLLGDSALYLCASSRDRAGTEAFFGQGTRLTVV.

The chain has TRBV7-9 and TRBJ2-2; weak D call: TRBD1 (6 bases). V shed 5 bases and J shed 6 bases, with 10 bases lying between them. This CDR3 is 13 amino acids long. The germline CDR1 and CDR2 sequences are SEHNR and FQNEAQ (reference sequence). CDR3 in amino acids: CASSGHRAGELFF. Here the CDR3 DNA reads TGTGCCAGCAGCGGACACAGGGCCGGGGAGCTGTTTTTT.

The CDR3 coding sequence is TGTGCCGAGGGGGATACTGAAGCTTTCTTT. Residues: CAEGDTEAFF. The genes are TRBV7-9 and TRBJ1-1; D is possibly TRBD1 (6 bases). The CDR3 contains 10 residues. Germline CDR1 reads SEHNR; CDR2 reads FQNEAQ (reference sequence). The ends were cut back, 11 bases at V and 5 bases at J, with 9 bases in the middle.

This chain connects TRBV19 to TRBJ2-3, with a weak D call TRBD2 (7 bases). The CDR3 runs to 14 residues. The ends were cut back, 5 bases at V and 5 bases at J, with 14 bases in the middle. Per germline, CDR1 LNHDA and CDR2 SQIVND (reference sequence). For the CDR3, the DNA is TGTGCCAGTAGTGGCACAGGGAGGGTAGATACGCAGTATTTT. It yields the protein CASSGTGRVDTQYF.

The CDR3: CASSAGSYNEQFF. CDR3 coding DNA: TGTGCCAGCAGCGCCGGCTCCTACAATGAGCAGTTCTTC. The genes are TRBV9 and TRBJ2-1; D is undetermined. CDR3 length: 13 residues. Germline-derived CDR1 and CDR2 are SGDLS and YYNGEE. Trimming removed 3 bases from V and 0 bases from J, with 4 bases in between. The full variable domain, with the rest looked up from reference TRBV9 and TRBJ2-1, is DSGVTQTPKHLITATGQRVTLRCSPRSGDLSVYWYQQSLDQGLQFLIQYYNGEERAKGNILERFSAQQFPDLHSELNLSSLELGDSALYFCASSAGSYNEQFFGPGTRLTVL.

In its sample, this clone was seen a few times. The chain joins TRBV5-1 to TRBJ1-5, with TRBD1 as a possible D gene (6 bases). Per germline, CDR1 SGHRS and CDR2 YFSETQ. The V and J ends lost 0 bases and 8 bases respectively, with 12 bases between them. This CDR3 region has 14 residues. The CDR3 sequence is CASSLGTGIEPQHF. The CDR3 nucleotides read TGCGCCAGCAGCTTGGGTACAGGGATTGAGCCCCAGCATTTT.

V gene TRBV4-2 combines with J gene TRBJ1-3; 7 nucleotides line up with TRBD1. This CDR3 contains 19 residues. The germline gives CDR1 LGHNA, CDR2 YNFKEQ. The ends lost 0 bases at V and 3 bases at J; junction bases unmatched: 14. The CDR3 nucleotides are TGTGCCAGCAGCCAAGATAGCGGTCGGACAGGATCTTTTGGAAACACCATATATTTT. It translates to CASSQDSGRTGSFGNTIYF.

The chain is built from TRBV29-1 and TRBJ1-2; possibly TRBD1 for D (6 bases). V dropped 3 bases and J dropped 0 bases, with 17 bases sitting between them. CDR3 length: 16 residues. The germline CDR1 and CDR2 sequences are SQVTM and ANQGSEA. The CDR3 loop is CSVDRGAYTANYGYTF. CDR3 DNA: TGCAGCGTTGATCGGGGGGCCTATACCGCTAACTATGGCTACACCTTC. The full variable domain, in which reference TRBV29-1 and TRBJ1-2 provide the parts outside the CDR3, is SAVISQKPSRDICQRGTSLTIQCQVDSQVTMMFWYRQQPGQSLTLIATANQGSEATYESGFVIDKFPISRPNLTFSTLTVSNMSPEDSSIYLCSVDRGAYTANYGYTFGSGTRLTVV.

The CDR3 loop reads CASSPGDQGNEKLFF. CDR3 in DNA: TGTGCCAGCTCACCGGGAGATCAAGGGAATGAAAAACTGTTTTTT. The chain employs TRBV18 and TRBJ1-4; unclear D gene. The CDR3 length is 15 residues. Germline values: CDR1 KGHSH, CDR2 LQKENI. Trimming took off 3 bases at V and 5 bases at J, with 13 bases between the two ends.

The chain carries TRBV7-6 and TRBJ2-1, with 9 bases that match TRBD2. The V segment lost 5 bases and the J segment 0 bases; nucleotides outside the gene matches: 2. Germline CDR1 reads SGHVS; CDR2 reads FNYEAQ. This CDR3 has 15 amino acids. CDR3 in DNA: TGTGCCAGCAGCCGTAGCGGGAGCTCCTACAATGAGCAGTTCTTC. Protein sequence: CASSRSGSSYNEQFF.

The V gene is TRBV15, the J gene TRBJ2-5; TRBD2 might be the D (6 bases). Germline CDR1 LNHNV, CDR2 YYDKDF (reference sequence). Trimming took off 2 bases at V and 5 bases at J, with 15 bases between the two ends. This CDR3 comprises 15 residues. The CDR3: CATSRREDLQETQYF. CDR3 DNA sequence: TGTGCCACCAGCAGAAGGGAGGACCTCCAGGAGACCCAGTACTTC.